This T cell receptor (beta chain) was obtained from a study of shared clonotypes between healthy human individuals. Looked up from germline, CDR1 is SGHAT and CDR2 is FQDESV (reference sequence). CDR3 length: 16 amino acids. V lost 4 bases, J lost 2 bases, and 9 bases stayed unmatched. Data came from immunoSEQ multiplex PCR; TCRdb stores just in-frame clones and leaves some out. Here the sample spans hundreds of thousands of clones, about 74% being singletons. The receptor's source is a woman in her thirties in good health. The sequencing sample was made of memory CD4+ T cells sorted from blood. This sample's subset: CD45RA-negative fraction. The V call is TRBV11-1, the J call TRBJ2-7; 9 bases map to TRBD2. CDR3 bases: TGTGCCAGCAGCTATAGATTTCGCGGGAGGGCCTACGAGCAGTACTTC. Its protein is CASSYRFRGRAYEQYF.